These T cell receptor beta chains were read from a single sample in a study of blood T cell repertoires in COVID-19. Produced via immunoSEQ multiplex PCR; TCRdb's table is partial and in-frame only. In the table there are some 110,000 clones, roughly 85% of which are singletons. Material for sequencing was peripheral blood. The receptors come from a woman of 80 years or more with acute or convalescent COVID-19. Both conserved end residues are part of each CDR3. D genes are given only for firm matches. Part of the rows lack a size; the others show once, few, many or a class for expanded clones.

>NA|NA|TRBV6-6|TRBJ2-3
CASSYSTPSTDTQYF
TGTGCCAGCAGTTACAGCACCCCTAGCACAGATACGCAGTATTTT
>NA|NA|TRBV11-2|TRBJ1-1
CASSLDGWVGAFF
TGTGCCAGCAGCTTAGACGGGTGGGTTGGAGCTTTCTTT
>NA|NA|TRBV28|TRBJ2-7
CASRRRGEQYF
TGTGCCAGCAGACGAAGGGGTGAGCAGTACTTC
>NA|NA|TRBV5-1|TRBJ2-1
CASSIQGDTNEQFF
TGCGCCAGCAGTATCCAGGGTGATACGAATGAGCAGTTCTTC
>NA|few|TRBV27|TRBJ2-5
CASSGRGETQYF
TGTGCCAGCAGTGGGAGAGGCGAGACCCAGTACTTC
>NA|once|TRBV6-5|TRBJ1-1
CASGRGMNTEAFF
TGTGCCAGCGGAAGGGGGATGAACACTGAAGCTTTCTTT
>TRBD1|NA|TRBV3-1/TRBV3-2|TRBJ1-6
CASSLRQGNSPLHF
TGTGCCAGCAGCCTCAGACAGGGAAATTCACCCCTCCACTTT
>NA|NA|TRBV5-1|TRBJ2-5
CASSQEGETQYF
TGCGCCAGCAGCCAGGAAGGCGAGACCCAGTACTTC
>TRBD2|NA|TRBV5-5|TRBJ2-2
CASSLAPSGSRTGELFF
TGTGCCAGCAGCTTGGCCCCTAGCGGGAGTAGGACCGGGGAGCTGTTTTTT
>TRBD1|few|TRBV5-1|TRBJ1-5
CASSLGQGSQPQHF
TGCGCCAGCAGCTTAGGACAGGGAAGTCAGCCCCAGCATTTT
>TRBD1|NA|TRBV11-2|TRBJ2-1
CASRAGGWNEQFF
TGTGCCAGCAGGGCAGGGGGTTGGAATGAGCAGTTCTTC
>NA|NA|TRBV5-1|TRBJ2-3
CASSLGRVTDTQYF
TGCGCCAGCAGCTTGGGACGGGTCACAGATACGCAGTATTTT
>NA|NA|TRBV2|TRBJ1-4
CASSEETGTPQFF
TGTGCCAGCAGTGAGGAAACCGGGACACCCCAATTTTTT
>TRBD2|NA|TRBV2|TRBJ2-1
CASSESSGSYNEQFF
TGTGCCAGCAGTGAGTCTAGCGGGTCCTACAATGAGCAGTTCTTC
>NA|many|TRBV4-1|TRBJ1-3
CASSRGSGKTGNTIYF
TGCGCCAGCAGCCGCGGGAGCGGCAAAACTGGAAACACCATATATTTT
>TRBD2|NA|TRBV9|TRBJ2-2
CASSVVGTSGRISGELFF
TGTGCCAGCAGCGTGGTGGGTACTAGCGGGAGGATTTCCGGGGAGCTGTTTTTT
>TRBD1|NA|TRBV12-5|TRBJ1-3
CASGPDRVSGNTIYF
TGTGCTAGTGGGCCCGACAGGGTCTCTGGAAACACCATATATTTT
>NA|NA|TRBV5-1|TRBJ2-3
CASSLFAGTDRVDDTQYF
TGCGCCAGCAGCTTGTTTGCAGGTACCGACCGCGTCGACGATACGCAGTATTTT
>NA|NA|TRBV27|TRBJ1-5
CASSTGTNNQPQHF
TGTGCCAGCAGCACCGGGACAAACAATCAGCCCCAGCATTTT
>TRBD2|NA|TRBV18|TRBJ2-1
CASSPRRSSGGDNEQFF
TGTGCCAGCTCACCAAGGCGTTCTAGCGGGGGTGACAATGAGCAGTTCTTC
>TRBD1|many|TRBV11-2|TRBJ1-1
CASSPQGADTEAFF
TGTGCCAGCAGCCCCCAGGGGGCGGACACTGAAGCTTTCTTT
>NA|NA|TRBV6-6|TRBJ1-2
CASSRTDSYGYTF
TGTGCCAGCAGCCGGACGGACTCCTATGGCTACACCTTC
>NA|NA|TRBV9|TRBJ1-2
CASSVGQFDNYGYTF
TGTGCCAGCAGCGTAGGACAGTTTGACAACTATGGCTACACCTTC
>NA|once|TRBV28|TRBJ1-4
CASCRATNEKLFF
TGTGCCAGCTGTCGGGCAACTAATGAAAAACTGTTTTTT
>NA|NA|TRBV5-1|TRBJ2-1
CASSSINEQFF
TGCGCCAGCAGCTCCATCAATGAGCAGTTCTTC
>TRBD2|few|TRBV18|TRBJ2-5
CASSPTSGEETQYF
TGTGCCAGCTCACCGACTAGCGGCGAAGAGACCCAGTACTTC
>NA|once|TRBV5-1|TRBJ1-5
CASSPNSNQPQHF
TGCGCCAGCAGCCCTAATAGCAATCAGCCCCAGCATTTT
>NA|NA|TRBV5-5|TRBJ2-3
CASSLYGGATDTQYF
TGTGCCAGCAGCTTGTATGGGGGCGCGACAGATACGCAGTATTTT
>NA|NA|TRBV11-3|TRBJ1-3
CASSLLYGRSGNTIYF
TGTGCCAGCAGCTTACTATACGGTCGCTCTGGAAACACCATATATTTT
>TRBD1|NA|TRBV12-3/TRBV12-4|TRBJ1-1
CASSYRGNTEAFF
TGTGCCAGCAGTTACAGGGGGAACACTGAAGCTTTCTTT
>NA|NA|TRBV18|TRBJ1-6
CASSPPGILNSPLHF
TGTGCCAGCTCACCTCCAGGGATCCTTAATTCACCCCTCCACTTT
>TRBD1|few|TRBV6-6|TRBJ1-1
CASSQTRTGGMNTEAFF
TGTGCCAGCAGTCAAACTAGGACAGGGGGGATGAACACTGAAGCTTTCTTT
>TRBD2|NA|TRBV18|TRBJ2-2
CASSPTSGRNTGELFF
TGTGCCAGCTCTCCTACTAGCGGGAGGAACACCGGGGAGCTGTTTTTT
>NA|NA|TRBV19|TRBJ2-7
CASSINEASKQYF
TGTGCCAGTAGTATAAATGAGGCGAGTAAGCAGTACTTC
>TRBD1|NA|TRBV7-2|TRBJ2-2
CASSYTGTAHTGELFF
TGTGCCAGCAGCTACACCGGGACAGCTCACACCGGGGAGCTGTTTTTT
>NA|NA|TRBV10-2|TRBJ1-6
CASSPIARGSYNSPLHF
TGCGCCAGCAGTCCAATCGCCAGGGGCTCCTATAATTCACCCCTCCACTTT
>TRBD2|NA|TRBV25-1|TRBJ2-1
CASSEISGRAANEQFF
TGTGCCAGCAGTGAAATAAGCGGGAGGGCTGCCAATGAGCAGTTCTTC
>NA|NA|TRBV5-1|TRBJ1-1
CASSLGRTGTEAFF
TGCGCCAGCAGCTTGGGACGCACGGGCACTGAAGCTTTCTTT
>NA|NA|TRBV19|TRBJ2-4
CASSIDREVYIQYF
TGTGCCAGTAGTATAGACAGGGAGGTGTACATTCAGTACTTC
>TRBD1|NA|TRBV24-1|TRBJ2-5
CATSDQQGWTQYF
TGTGCCACCAGTGACCAACAGGGGTGGACCCAGTACTTC
>NA|few|TRBV4-1|TRBJ1-1
CASSHQEDTEAFF
TGCGCCAGCAGCCATCAGGAGGACACTGAAGCTTTCTTT
>TRBD1|NA|TRBV2|TRBJ2-5
CASNPTGLGKTQYF
TGTGCCAGCAACCCGACAGGGCTAGGAAAGACCCAGTACTTC
>NA|NA|TRBV3-1/TRBV3-2|TRBJ2-2
CASSQGKQTGELFF
TGTGCCAGCAGCCAAGGAAAACAGACCGGGGAGCTGTTTTTT
>NA|NA|TRBV4-1|TRBJ2-4
CASSQEPSVGVTQYF
TGCGCCAGCAGCCAAGAGCCTTCGGTTGGTGTGACACAGTACTTC
>NA|NA|TRBV13|TRBJ1-2
CASSLGSRRGYGYTF
TGTGCCAGCAGCTTAGGCTCAAGGAGAGGCTATGGCTACACCTTC
>NA|NA|TRBV7-8|TRBJ1-3
CASSLDGSSGNTIYF
TGTGCCAGCAGCCTCGACGGGAGCTCTGGAAACACCATATATTTT
>NA|NA|TRBV9|TRBJ1-2
CASSASLDGGYGYTF
TGTGCCAGCAGCGCTTCCTTGGATGGGGGGTATGGCTACACCTTC
>NA|once|TRBV28|TRBJ1-2
CANSDAYGYTF
TGTGCCAACTCCGATGCTTATGGCTACACCTTC
>NA|NA|TRBV11-3|TRBJ2-4
CASSLTTGSPKNIQYF
TGTGCCAGCAGCTTAACCACAGGGAGCCCCAAAAACATTCAGTACTTC
>NA|NA|TRBV27|TRBJ1-5
CASSLSSGRSNQPQHF
TGTGCCAGCAGTTTATCGTCTGGGAGAAGCAATCAGCCCCAGCATTTT
>TRBD2|NA|TRBV12-3/TRBV12-4|TRBJ2-7
CASSWLAGEQYF
TGTGCCAGCAGTTGGTTAGCGGGAGAGCAGTACTTC
>TRBD2|few|TRBV19|TRBJ2-5
CASSIVAGGTQETQYF
TGTGCCAGTAGTATAGTAGCGGGAGGGACCCAAGAGACCCAGTACTTC
>TRBD1|NA|TRBV5-8|TRBJ2-6
CASSLVRQGGTGANVLTF
TGTGCCAGCAGCTTGGTCCGACAGGGGGGGACTGGGGCCAACGTCCTGACTTTC
>NA|NA|TRBV5-4|TRBJ1-2
CASSLDSHSNYGYTF
TGTGCCAGCAGCTTGGACTCCCACTCTAACTATGGCTACACCTTC
>TRBD2|once|TRBV25-1|TRBJ2-1
CASSAQRPLAAQFF
TGTGCCAGCAGTGCCCAACGGCCTCTAGCGGCTCAGTTCTTC
>NA|NA|TRBV5-1|TRBJ1-5
CASSVIPGQPQHF
TGCGCCAGCAGCGTCATTCCGGGTCAGCCCCAGCATTTT